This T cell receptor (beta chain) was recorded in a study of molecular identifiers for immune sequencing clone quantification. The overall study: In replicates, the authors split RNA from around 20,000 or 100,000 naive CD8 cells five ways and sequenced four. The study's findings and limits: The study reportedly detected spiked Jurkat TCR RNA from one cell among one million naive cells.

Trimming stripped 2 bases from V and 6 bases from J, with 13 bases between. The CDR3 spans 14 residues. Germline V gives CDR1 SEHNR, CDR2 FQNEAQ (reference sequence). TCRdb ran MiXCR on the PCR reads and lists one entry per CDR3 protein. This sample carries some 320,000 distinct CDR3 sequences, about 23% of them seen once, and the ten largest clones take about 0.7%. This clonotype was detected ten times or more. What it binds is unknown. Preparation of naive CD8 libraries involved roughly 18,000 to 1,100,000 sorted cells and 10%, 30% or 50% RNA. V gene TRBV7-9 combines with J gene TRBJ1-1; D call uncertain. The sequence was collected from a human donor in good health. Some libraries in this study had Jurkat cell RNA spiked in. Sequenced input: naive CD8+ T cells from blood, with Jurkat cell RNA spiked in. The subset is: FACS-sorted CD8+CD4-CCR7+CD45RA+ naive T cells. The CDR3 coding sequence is TGTGCCAGCAGCTTACACCCATCGGTGGCTGAAGCTTTCTTT. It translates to CASSLHPSVAEAFF.